Following are 32 T cell receptor beta chains from one sample sequenced in a study of OX40 agonist ivuxolimab in advanced cancers. Only in-frame clones appear in the TCRdb table, and some are missing; sequencing was by immunoSEQ multiplex PCR. The top ten clones hold approximately 0.79% of a sample with about 73,000 clones, 88% of them seen once. The sample here was CD4+ or CD8+ T cells sorted from blood, taken in a trial of the OX40 agonist ivuxolimab. The receptor source for this set is an adult with an advanced solid tumor such as melanoma, head and neck, liver or kidney cancer.

This chain uses TRBV7-2 with TRBJ2-3, with 13 bases lining up with TRBD2. V lost 5 bases, J lost 3 bases, and 2 bases stayed unmatched. Germline CDR1 SGHTA, CDR2 FQGNSA. The CDR3 is made up of 15 amino acids. CDR3 in DNA: TGTGCCAGCAGCCAGGGACTAGCGGGAACAGATACGCAGTATTTT. Amino acids: CASSQGLAGTDTQYF.

This chain connects TRBV14 to TRBJ2-3, with 7 bases lining up with TRBD1. V was clipped by 4 bases and J by 7 bases; unmatched bases: 2. In germline, CDR1 is SGHDN, CDR2 FVKESK. The CDR3 runs 12 residues. The CDR3 reads CASSPRGHTQYF. DNA of the CDR3: TGTGCCAGCAGCCCAAGGGGGCATACGCAGTATTTT.

The chain has TRBV6-5 and TRBJ1-6; a weak D match, TRBD1 (5 bases). V lost 5 bases to trimming and J lost 9 bases, with 11 bases between them. The CDR3 covers 13 residues. Germline CDR1 reads MNHEY; CDR2 reads SVGAGI. Here the CDR3 reads CASSIVRGSPLHF. The CDR3 bases are TGTGCCAGCAGTATTGTGAGGGGTTCACCCCTCCACTTT.

The genes are TRBV19 and TRBJ1-5; tentatively, D is TRBD1 (5 bases). Trimming took off 3 bases at V and 6 bases at J, with 15 bases between the two ends. This CDR3 has 15 residues. Germline V lookup: CDR1 LNHDA, CDR2 SQIVND (reference sequence). CDR3 protein: CASSIGTGGTQPQHF. The DNA of the CDR3 is TGTGCCAGTAGTATCGGTACTGGGGGGACTCAGCCCCAGCATTTT.

The chain carries TRBV4-2 and TRBJ2-7; D not certain. Germline CDR1 LGHNA, CDR2 YNFKEQ. The CDR3 runs to 16 residues. With 0 bases removed from V and 0 bases from J, the gap between germline ends came to 12 bases. CDR3 bases: TGTGCCAGCAGCCAAGAGGTGGCCCTGAGCTCCTACGAGCAGTACTTC. Residues: CASSQEVALSSYEQYF.

The genes are TRBV5-1 and TRBJ2-1; 7 bases align to TRBD2. Germline CDR1 reads SGHRS; CDR2 reads YFSETQ. V shed 0 bases, J shed 5 bases, and the junction held 5 bases outside the gene matches. This CDR3 contains 15 residues. CDR3 region: CASSLVRGGNNEQFF. The DNA of the CDR3 is TGCGCCAGCAGCTTGGTACGCGGGGGAAACAATGAGCAGTTCTTC. Full variable domain (remainder filled in from reference TRBV5-1 and TRBJ2-1): KAGVTQTPRYLIKTRGQQVTLSCSPISGHRSVSWYQQTPGQGLQFLFEYFSETQRNKGNFPGRFSGRQFSNSRSEMNVSTLELGDSALYLCASSLVRGGNNEQFFGPGTRLTVL.

This clone was counted once. The chain is built from TRBV2 and TRBJ1-1; 9 bases agree with TRBD1. The CDR3 extends over 18 amino acids. With V trimmed by 6 bases and J by 1 base, 15 bases remained unmatched. Germline assignment: CDR1 SNHLY and CDR2 FYNNEI. CDR3: CASSRPKDRGPSNTEAFF. DNA for the CDR3: TGTGCCAGCAGCAGACCGAAGGACAGGGGACCATCGAACACTGAAGCTTTCTTT.

The rearrangement joins TRBV27 to TRBJ1-1, with 8 bases fitting TRBD1. The germline V gene has CDR1 MNHEY and CDR2 SMNVEV (reference sequence). The length of the CDR3 is 16 residues. V gave up 6 bases and J gave up 0 bases; unmatched junction bases: 9. The DNA of the CDR3 is TGTGCCAGCAGCCTCCGAGGACAGGGAATGAACACTGAAGCTTTCTTT. Its translation: CASSLRGQGMNTEAFF.

The CDR3 sequence: CASSPRTRSYEQYF. DNA of the CDR3: TGTGCCAGCAGTCCGCGGACCCGATCCTACGAGCAGTACTTC. This sequence joins TRBV28 and TRBJ2-7; D gene ambiguous. The germline V gene encodes CDR1 MDHEN and CDR2 SYDVKM. V lost 5 bases and J 1 base, leaving 12 bases between the germline ends. The CDR3 covers 14 residues. The whole variable domain, remainder taken from reference TRBV28 and TRBJ2-7, is DVKVTQSSRYLVKRTGEKVFLECVQDMDHENMFWYRQDPGLGLRLIYFSYDVKMKEKGDIPEGYSVSREKKERFSLILESASTNQTSMYLCASSPRTRSYEQYFGPGTRLTVT.

The chain joins TRBV15 to TRBJ2-2; D uncertain. Germline values: CDR1 LNHNV, CDR2 YYDKDF (reference sequence). The CDR3 consists of 13 residues. V shed 0 bases and J shed 7 bases, with 6 bases lying between them. As DNA, the CDR3 is TGTGCCACCAGCAGAGACAGGAGCGGGGAGCTGTTTTTT. Protein product: CATSRDRSGELFF.

The chain is built from TRBV5-1 and TRBJ2-7; the match to TRBD1 covers 7 bases. This CDR3 contains 13 residues. V trimming: 7 bases; J trimming: 6 bases; junction bases outside the gene matches: 10. CDR1 is SGHRS, CDR2 YFSETQ, per germline. The CDR3 nucleotides read TGCGCCAGCGGAATTCAGGGGGAAGGCGAGCAGTACTTC. This encodes CASGIQGEGEQYF. The entire variable domain, with the rest obtained from reference TRBV5-1 and TRBJ2-7, is as follows: KAGVTQTPRYLIKTRGQQVTLSCSPISGHRSVSWYQQTPGQGLQFLFEYFSETQRNKGNFPGRFSGRQFSNSRSEMNVSTLELGDSALYLCASGIQGEGEQYFGPGTRLTVT.

The chain is built from TRBV29-1 and TRBJ1-5; 10 bases line up with TRBD1. Losses at the gene ends were 7 bases for V and 6 bases for J; bases not matched to a gene: 6. The germline CDR1 and CDR2 sequences are SQVTM and ANQGSEA. This CDR3 is 13 amino acids long. In DNA, the CDR3 is TGCAGCGGCGGGACAGGGGTGTCTCAGCCCCAGCATTTT. As protein: CSGGTGVSQPQHF.

DNA of the CDR3: TGCGCCAGCAGCTTGGAGGCTAGCTCCTACGCCGGGGAGCTGTTTTTT. Translation gives CASSLEASSYAGELFF. V gene TRBV5-1 combines with J gene TRBJ2-2, with D perhaps TRBD2 (5 bases). V was shortened by 0 bases and J by 6 bases, with 15 bases between the two germline ends. Germline V gene data show CDR1 as SGHRS and CDR2 as YFSETQ. This CDR3 comprises 16 residues.

This clone came up once. This rearrangement joins TRBV4-1 to TRBJ2-7; D is unresolved. The CDR3 has 14 residues. V was trimmed by 1 base and J by 6 bases, leaving 13 bases between them. Per the germline V gene, CDR1 is MGHRA and CDR2 is YSYEKL. The CDR3 nucleotides are TGCGCCAGCAGCCAAGTCCTACTAAGCAGCGAGCAGTACTTC. This encodes CASSQVLLSSEQYF.

This clone was recorded only once. The CDR3 is CASSSTPGGEQFF. CDR3 nucleotides: TGCGCCAGCAGCTCAACTCCAGGGGGCGAGCAGTTCTTC. The V call is TRBV5-1, the J call TRBJ2-1; 8 positions match TRBD1. V lost 3 bases to trimming and J lost 10 bases; unmatched junction nucleotides: 6. The CDR3 sequence is 13 residues long. Germline V gene sequence: CDR1 SGHRS, CDR2 YFSETQ.

The rearrangement uses TRBV5-1 and TRBJ1-4, with D maybe TRBD1 (5 bases). The CDR3 extends over 15 amino acids. Trimming stripped 4 bases from V and 5 bases from J, with 15 bases between. CDR1 SGHRS and CDR2 YFSETQ come from the germline V gene. This CDR3 reads CASSTSGRTNEKLFF. For the CDR3, the DNA is TGCGCCAGCAGCACCTCGGGACGGACGAATGAAAAACTGTTTTTT.

This chain joins TRBV11-2 and TRBJ1-1; D unclear. This CDR3 comprises 13 residues. The germline gives CDR1 SGHAT, CDR2 FQNNGV. The ends were cut back, 3 bases at V and 3 bases at J, with 8 bases in the middle. CDR3: CASSFTTDTEAFF. CDR3 DNA sequence: TGTGCCAGCAGCTTCACCACGGACACTGAAGCTTTCTTT.

This clone was seen just once. The chain has TRBV7-9 and TRBJ1-5; D unresolved. This CDR3 region has 18 residues. Germline values: CDR1 SEHNR, CDR2 FQNEAQ (reference sequence). Trimming shortened V by 1 base and J by 0 bases, and 16 bases separated the two germline ends. The CDR3 spells CASSLDMVQGYSNQPQHF. The CDR3 DNA follows: TGTGCCAGCAGCTTAGATATGGTGCAAGGTTATAGCAATCAGCCCCAGCATTTT.

The V and J genes are TRBV5-5 and TRBJ1-2; a possible D gene is TRBD1 (6 bases). The ends were cut back, 3 bases at V and 3 bases at J, with 12 bases in the middle. CDR1 SGHKS and CDR2 YYEKEE come from the germline V gene (reference sequence). This CDR3 is 14 amino acids long. The CDR3 nucleotides read TGTGCCAGCAGCTACAGGGTTTCGGACTATGGCTACACCTTC. Protein product: CASSYRVSDYGYTF. Together with reference TRBV5-5 and TRBJ1-2, the CDR3 gives the full variable domain: DAGVTQSPTHLIKTRGQQVTLRCSPISGHKSVSWYQQVLGQGPQFIFQYYEKEERGRGNFPDRFSARQFPNYSSELNVNALLLGDSALYLCASSYRVSDYGYTFGSGTRLTVV.

V gene TRBV18 combines with J gene TRBJ1-5; tentatively, D is TRBD1 (5 bases). This CDR3 region has 14 residues. The germline gives CDR1 KGHSH, CDR2 LQKENI. Trimming took 4 bases from V and 0 from J, leaving 7 bases between them. The chain's CDR3 is CASSQTDSNQPQHF. CDR3 DNA: TGTGCCAGCTCACAGACAGATAGCAATCAGCCCCAGCATTTT.

This clone was seen just once. The rearrangement joins TRBV27 to TRBJ2-7; 11 bases align to TRBD2. The germline V gene encodes CDR1 MNHEY and CDR2 SMNVEV (reference sequence). The CDR3 sequence is 13 residues long. Losses at the gene ends were 6 bases for V and 5 bases for J; bases not matched to a gene: 3. The CDR3 loop reads CASSTSGRNEQYF. For the CDR3, the DNA is TGTGCCAGCAGCACTAGCGGGAGAAACGAGCAGTACTTC.

This chain joins TRBV29-1 and TRBJ2-7, with 10 bases aligning to TRBD1. The germline gives CDR1 SQVTM, CDR2 ANQGSEA. CDR3 length equals 16 residues. Losses at the gene ends were 0 bases for V and 4 bases for J; bases not matched to a gene: 9. CDR3 bases: TGCAGCGTTGAAGATGGGGGGGACAGGGGCGATTACGAGCAGTACTTC. Translation gives CSVEDGGDRGDYEQYF.

The genes are TRBV5-1 and TRBJ2-3; 7 nucleotides align to TRBD1. The CDR3 runs 13 residues. The V gene end was trimmed by 4 bases and the J gene end by 6 bases; junction bases not matched to a gene: 5. The germline V gene encodes CDR1 SGHRS and CDR2 YFSETQ. CDR3 DNA: TGCGCCAGCAGCCCGACAGGGTCGGATACGCAGTATTTT. The encoded protein is CASSPTGSDTQYF.

This clone was seen a single time. As DNA, the CDR3 is TGTGCCAGCAGTTTGACCCTGCAATTTTCCAATGAGCAGTTCTTC. Its protein is CASSLTLQFSNEQFF. The J gene is TRBJ2-1, the V gene TRBV27; D is unclear. CDR1 and CDR2 from the germline V gene are MNHEY and SMNVEV (reference sequence). There are 15 residues in the CDR3. V was shortened by 3 bases and J by 6 bases, with 15 bases between the two germline ends.

The V call is TRBV7-9, the J call TRBJ1-1; no clear D gene. Germline V gives CDR1 SEHNR, CDR2 FQNEAQ (reference sequence). This CDR3 is built from 13 residues. V lost 1 base and J 1 base, leaving 4 bases between the germline ends. The CDR3 region has the DNA TGTGCCAGCAGCTTAGGGGCGAACACTGAAGCTTTCTTT. Residues: CASSLGANTEAFF.

V and J are TRBV2 and TRBJ2-4; TRBD1 aligns across 11 bases. This CDR3 has 16 amino acids. Trimming took 4 bases from V and 6 from J; bases not matched to a gene: 8. From germline, CDR1 is SNHLY and CDR2 FYNNEI. The CDR3 reads CASSARTGGRGNIQYF. The CDR3 region has the DNA TGTGCCAGCAGTGCCCGGACAGGGGGCAGAGGAAACATTCAGTACTTC.

V gene TRBV19 combines with J gene TRBJ1-5; D gene ambiguous. Germline values: CDR1 LNHDA, CDR2 SQIVND (reference sequence). Trimming removed 7 bases from V and 7 bases from J, with 14 bases in between. The CDR3 is 13 residues long. CDR3 nucleotides: TGTGCCAGTAAGCGAGGCGACAACCAGCCCCAGCATTTT. Amino acid sequence: CASKRGDNQPQHF.

CDR3 DNA: TGTGCCAGCAGCTTAGAGGGCGGATACTCTGGGGCCAACGTCCTGACTTTC. As protein: CASSLEGGYSGANVLTF. The chain links TRBV11-1 to TRBJ2-6; D ambiguous. V lost 1 base, J lost 0 bases, and 10 bases lay in between. The CDR3 totals 17 residues. From germline, CDR1 is SGHAT and CDR2 FQDESV (reference sequence).

The chain combines TRBV7-3 with TRBJ2-1, with 8 bases aligning to TRBD2. The CDR3 has 15 amino acids. Losses at the gene ends were 2 bases for V and 7 bases for J; bases not matched to a gene: 7. Looked up from germline, CDR1 is SGHTA and CDR2 is FQGTGA. The CDR3 protein is CASSLEAGVRNEQFF. CDR3 bases: TGTGCCAGCAGCTTAGAAGCGGGGGTTAGGAATGAGCAGTTCTTC.

The V call is TRBV28, the J call TRBJ1-1; 7 nucleotides match TRBD1. CDR1 is MDHEN, CDR2 SYDVKM, per germline. CDR3 length: 12 residues. V gave up 3 bases and J gave up 8 bases; unmatched junction bases: 3. The CDR3 nucleotides read TGTGCCAGCAGTTTGGCGGGACAGGAAGCTTTCTTT. As protein: CASSLAGQEAFF.

The chain links TRBV19 to TRBJ2-3; 8 nucleotides agree with TRBD2. After removal of 3 bases from V and 3 bases from J, the junction contained 2 bases not matched to a gene. The germline V gene encodes CDR1 LNHDA and CDR2 SQIVND (reference sequence). This CDR3 region has 14 residues. CDR3 DNA: TGTGCCAGTAGTATCGCGGGGGGAACAGATACGCAGTATTTT. Translation: CASSIAGGTDTQYF.

In this sample, this clone turned up once. V and J are TRBV6-1 and TRBJ2-7; perhaps TRBD2 as D (5 bases). Germline V gene sequence: CDR1 MNHNS, CDR2 SASEGT. The CDR3 is 13 residues long. V dropped 4 bases and J dropped 3 bases, with 10 bases sitting between them. CDR3 sequence: CASSVGRGYEQYF. CDR3 in DNA: TGTGCCAGCAGTGTGGGGAGAGGCTACGAGCAGTACTTC.